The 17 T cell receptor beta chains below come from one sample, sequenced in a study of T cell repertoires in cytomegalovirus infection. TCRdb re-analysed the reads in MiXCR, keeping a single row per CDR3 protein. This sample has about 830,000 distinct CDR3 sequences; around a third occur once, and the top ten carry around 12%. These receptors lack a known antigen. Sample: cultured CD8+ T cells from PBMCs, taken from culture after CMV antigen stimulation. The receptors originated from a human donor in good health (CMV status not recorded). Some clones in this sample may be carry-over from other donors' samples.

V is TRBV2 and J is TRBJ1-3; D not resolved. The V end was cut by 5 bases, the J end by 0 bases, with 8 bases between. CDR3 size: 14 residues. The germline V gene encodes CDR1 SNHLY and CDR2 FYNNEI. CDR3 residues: CASSRIVSGNTIYF. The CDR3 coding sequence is TGTGCCAGCAGTCGCATTGTCTCTGGAAACACCATATATTTT.

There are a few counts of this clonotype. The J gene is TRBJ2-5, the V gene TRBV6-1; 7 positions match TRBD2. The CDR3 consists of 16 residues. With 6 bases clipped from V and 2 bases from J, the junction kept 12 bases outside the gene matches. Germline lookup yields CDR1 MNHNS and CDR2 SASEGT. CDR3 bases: TGTGCCAGCAGGGAACTACCGGGACTACAACAAGAGACCCAGTACTTC. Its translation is CASRELPGLQQETQYF.

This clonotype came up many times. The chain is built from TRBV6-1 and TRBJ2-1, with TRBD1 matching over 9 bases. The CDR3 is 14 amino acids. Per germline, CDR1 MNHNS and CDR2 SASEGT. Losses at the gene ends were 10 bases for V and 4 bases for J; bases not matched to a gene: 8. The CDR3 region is CATFTGGSYNEQFF. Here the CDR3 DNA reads TGTGCCACTTTCACAGGGGGCAGTTACAATGAGCAGTTCTTC.

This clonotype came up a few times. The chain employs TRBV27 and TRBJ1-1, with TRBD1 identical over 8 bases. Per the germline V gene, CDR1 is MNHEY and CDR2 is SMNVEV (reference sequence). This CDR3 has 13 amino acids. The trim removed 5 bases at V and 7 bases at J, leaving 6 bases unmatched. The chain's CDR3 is CASSIQGENEAFF. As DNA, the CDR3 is TGTGCCAGCAGTATACAGGGGGAGAATGAAGCTTTCTTT.

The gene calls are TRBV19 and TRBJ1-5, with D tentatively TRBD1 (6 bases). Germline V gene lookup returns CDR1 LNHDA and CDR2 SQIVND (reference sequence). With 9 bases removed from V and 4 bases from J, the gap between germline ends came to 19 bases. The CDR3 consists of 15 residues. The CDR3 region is CARILTVGANQPQHF. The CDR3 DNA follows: TGTGCCAGAATTCTAACCGTGGGGGCGAATCAGCCCCAGCATTTT.

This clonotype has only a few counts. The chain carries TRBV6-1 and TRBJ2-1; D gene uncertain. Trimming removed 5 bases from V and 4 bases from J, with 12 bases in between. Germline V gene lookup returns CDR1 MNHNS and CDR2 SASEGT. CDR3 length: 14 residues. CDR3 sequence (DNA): TGTGCCAGCAGTTACAAAGGGCCGTACAATGAGCAGTTCTTC. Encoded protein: CASSYKGPYNEQFF.

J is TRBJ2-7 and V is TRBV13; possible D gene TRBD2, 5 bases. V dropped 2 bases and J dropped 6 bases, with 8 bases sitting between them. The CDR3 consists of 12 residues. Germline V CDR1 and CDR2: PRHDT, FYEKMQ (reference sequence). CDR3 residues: CASSLNSVEQYF. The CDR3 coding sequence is TGTGCCAGCAGCTTAAATAGCGTCGAGCAGTACTTC. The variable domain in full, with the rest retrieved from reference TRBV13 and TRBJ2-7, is AAGVIQSPRHLIKEKRETATLKCYPIPRHDTVYWYQQGPGQDPQFLISFYEKMQSDKGSIPDRFSAQQFSDYHSELNMSSLELGDSALYFCASSLNSVEQYFGPGTRLTVT.

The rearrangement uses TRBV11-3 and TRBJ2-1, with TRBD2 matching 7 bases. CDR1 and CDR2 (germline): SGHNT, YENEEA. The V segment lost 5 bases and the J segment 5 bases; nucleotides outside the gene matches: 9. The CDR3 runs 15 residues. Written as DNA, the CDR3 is TGTGCCAGCAGCCCATGGGGGGGGTCGGACAATGAGCAGTTCTTC. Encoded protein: CASSPWGGSDNEQFF.

CDR3 amino acids: CASSSGYGLTYGYTF. Here the CDR3 DNA reads TGTGCCAGCAGTTCAGGGTACGGCTTAACCTATGGCTACACCTTC. V and J are TRBV6-6 and TRBJ1-2; a weak D match, TRBD1 (5 bases). Germline V gives CDR1 MNHNY, CDR2 SVGAGI (reference sequence). V lost 4 bases to trimming and J lost 4 bases, with 16 bases between them. This CDR3 has 15 residues.

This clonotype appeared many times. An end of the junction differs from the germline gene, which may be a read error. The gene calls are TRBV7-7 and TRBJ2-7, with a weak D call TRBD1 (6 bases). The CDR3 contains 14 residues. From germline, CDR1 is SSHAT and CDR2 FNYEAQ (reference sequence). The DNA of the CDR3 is TGTGCTAGCAGCTTAGCGCCAGGGGCCTACGAGCAGTACTTC. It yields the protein CASSLAPGAYEQYF.

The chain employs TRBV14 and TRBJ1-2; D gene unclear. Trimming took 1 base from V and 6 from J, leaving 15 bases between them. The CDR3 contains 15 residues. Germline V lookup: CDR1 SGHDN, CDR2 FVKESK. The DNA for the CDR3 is TGTGCCAGCAGCCAAGTTCGAGCAGGTACAGATGGCTACACCTTC. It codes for CASSQVRAGTDGYTF.

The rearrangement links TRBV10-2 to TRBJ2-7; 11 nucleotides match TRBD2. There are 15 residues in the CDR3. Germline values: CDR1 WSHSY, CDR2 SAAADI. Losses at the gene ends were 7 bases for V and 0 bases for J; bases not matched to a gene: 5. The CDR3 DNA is TGCGCCAGCACCTGGGGACTAGCGGTCTCCTACGAGCAGTACTTC. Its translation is CASTWGLAVSYEQYF.

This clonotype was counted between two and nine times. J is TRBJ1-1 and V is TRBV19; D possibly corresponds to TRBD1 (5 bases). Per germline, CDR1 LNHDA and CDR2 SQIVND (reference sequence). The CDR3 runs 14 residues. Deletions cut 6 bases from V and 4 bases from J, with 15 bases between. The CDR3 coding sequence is TGTGCCAGTAGCCCCCCCTGGGGGATCACTGAAGCTTTCTTT. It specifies CASSPPWGITEAFF. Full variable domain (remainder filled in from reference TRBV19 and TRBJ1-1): DGGITQSPKYLFRKEGQNVTLSCEQNLNHDAMYWYRQDPGQGLRLIYYSQIVNDFQKGDIAEGYSVSREKKESFPLTVTSAQKNPTAFYLCASSPPWGITEAFFGQGTRLTVV.

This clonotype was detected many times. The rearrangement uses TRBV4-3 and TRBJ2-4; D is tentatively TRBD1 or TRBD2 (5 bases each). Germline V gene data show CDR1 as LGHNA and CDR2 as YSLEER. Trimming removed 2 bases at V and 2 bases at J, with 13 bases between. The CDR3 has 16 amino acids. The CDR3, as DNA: TGCGCCAGCAGCCAACCCGGGGCGGATACCAAAAACATTCAGTACTTC. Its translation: CASSQPGADTKNIQYF.

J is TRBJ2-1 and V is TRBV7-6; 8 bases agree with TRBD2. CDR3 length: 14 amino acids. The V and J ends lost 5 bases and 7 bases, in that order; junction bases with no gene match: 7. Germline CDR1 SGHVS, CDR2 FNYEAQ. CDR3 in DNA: TGTGCCAGCAGCGTCGGGGGGGCTTGGAATGAGCAGTTCTTC. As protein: CASSVGGAWNEQFF.

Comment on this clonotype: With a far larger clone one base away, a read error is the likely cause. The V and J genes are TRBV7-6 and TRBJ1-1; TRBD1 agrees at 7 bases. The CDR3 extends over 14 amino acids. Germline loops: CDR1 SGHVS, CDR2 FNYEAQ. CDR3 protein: CANSLQGLNTEAFF. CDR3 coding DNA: TGTGCCAACAGCTTACAGGGGTTGAACACTGAAGCTTTCTTT.

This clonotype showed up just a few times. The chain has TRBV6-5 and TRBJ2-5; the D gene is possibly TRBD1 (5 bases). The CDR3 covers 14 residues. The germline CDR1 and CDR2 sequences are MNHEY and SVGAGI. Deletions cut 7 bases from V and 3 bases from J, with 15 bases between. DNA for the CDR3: TGTGCCAGCACCGACTTGACAGATGAAGAGACCCAGTACTTC. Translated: CASTDLTDEETQYF.